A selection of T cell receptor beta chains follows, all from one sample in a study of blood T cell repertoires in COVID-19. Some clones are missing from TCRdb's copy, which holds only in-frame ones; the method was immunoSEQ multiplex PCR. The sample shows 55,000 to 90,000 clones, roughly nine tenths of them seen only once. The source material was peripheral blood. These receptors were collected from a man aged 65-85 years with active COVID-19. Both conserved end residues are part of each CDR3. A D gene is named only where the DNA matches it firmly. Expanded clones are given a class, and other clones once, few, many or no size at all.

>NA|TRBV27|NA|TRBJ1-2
TGTGCCAGCAGCCCGGGACACCTAAGGGGCTACACCTTC
CASSPGHLRGYTF
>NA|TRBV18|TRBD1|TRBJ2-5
TGTGCCAGCTCACCGACAGGGGGCGGTGAGGAGACCCAGTACTTC
CASSPTGGGEETQYF
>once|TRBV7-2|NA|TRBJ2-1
TGTGCCAGCAGCCCCCTTACAGGGTATGGTTCTTACAATGAGCAGTTCTTC
CASSPLTGYGSYNEQFF
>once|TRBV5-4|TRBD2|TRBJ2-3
TGTGCCAGCAGCTTGTCCCTAGCGGCAGTGGTCCCCGATACGCAGTATTTT
CASSLSLAAVVPDTQYF
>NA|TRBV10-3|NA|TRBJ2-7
TGTGCCATCAGCCTCTTTGGGCCCCCGACCTCCGAGCAGTACTTC
CAISLFGPPTSEQYF
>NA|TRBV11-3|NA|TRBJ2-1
TGTGCCAGCAGCACCCCGGAGGCTGAGCAGTTCTTC
CASSTPEAEQFF
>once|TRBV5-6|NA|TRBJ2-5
TGTGCCAGCAGCTTGGTGGCGGGAGAGACCCAGTACTTC
CASSLVAGETQYF
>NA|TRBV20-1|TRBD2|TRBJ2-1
TGCAGTGCTAGTCCCCCCCGGACTAGCCCTCCCTACTCCTACAATGAGCAGTTCTTC
CSASPPRTSPPYSYNEQFF
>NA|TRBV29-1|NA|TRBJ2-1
TGCAGCGTTGTGGGCAGGGTGTCTGCCAATGAGCAGTTCTTC
CSVVGRVSANEQFF
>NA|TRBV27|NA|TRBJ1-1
TGTGCCAGCAGGCGTTTGTTGGTGATGAACACTGAAGCTTTCTTT
CASRRLLVMNTEAFF
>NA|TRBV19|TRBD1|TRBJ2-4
TGTGCCAGTAGCCCCGGGGACAGGGATTTCGAGCCTGGGGACTTC
CASSPGDRDFEPGDF
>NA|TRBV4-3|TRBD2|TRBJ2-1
TGCGCCAGCAGCCAAGATCCCGGGGGGGTTAGCGGCCCCGTGGGGGAGCAGTTCTTC
CASSQDPGGVSGPVGEQFF
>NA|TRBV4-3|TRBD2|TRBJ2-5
TGCGCCAGCAGCCAACATAGCGGGAGTGGGACCGGGACCCAGTACTTC
CASSQHSGSGTGTQYF
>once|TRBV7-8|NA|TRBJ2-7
TGTGCCAGCAGCCCCCGGGATGAGCAGTACTTC
CASSPRDEQYF
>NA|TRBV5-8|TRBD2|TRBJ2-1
TGTGCCAGCAGCTACGGACTAGCGGGATTCTCCTACAATGAGCAGTTCTTC
CASSYGLAGFSYNEQFF
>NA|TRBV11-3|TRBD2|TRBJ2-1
TGTGCCACGCGGGGGAGCCCCTCCTACAATGAGCAGTTCTTC
CATRGSPSYNEQFF
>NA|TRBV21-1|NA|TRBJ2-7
TGTGCCAGCACCCCCCTGGCAGGGTCGGCCTACGAGCAGTACTTC
CASTPLAGSAYEQYF
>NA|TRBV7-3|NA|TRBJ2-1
TGTGCCAGCAGCTTAAAGGGCCTTACAGGGAGAGGGTTCTTC
CASSLKGLTGRGFF